This T cell receptor beta chain was captured by sequencing in a study of blood T cell repertoires in COVID-19. Clones were read by immunoSEQ multiplex PCR, and TCRdb kept only the in-frame ones, dropping some. This sample has some 260,000 clones, with 85% to 90% found just once. The ends were cut back, 4 bases at V and 7 bases at J, with 10 bases in the middle. Germline values: CDR1 MGHRA, CDR2 YSYEKL. This CDR3 has 12 amino acids. This receptor was obtained from a man older than 75 with acute or convalescent COVID-19. Sequenced input: peripheral blood. V usage is TRBV4-1 and J usage is TRBJ1-1, with TRBD1 as a possible D gene (5 bases). The CDR3 DNA sequence: TGCGCCAGCAGCCCGGGGGTCAGTGAAGCTTTCTTT. This gives the protein CASSPGVSEAFF.